The rows below give T cell receptor beta chains drawn from one sample of a study of T-cell reconstitution after alpha-beta-depleted transplantation in children. TCRdb redid the calling of the PCR reads with MiXCR, one entry per CDR3 protein. The profile covers over 550,000 distinct CDR3 sequences, with about 10% appearing a single time and about 4.3% taken by the ten largest. This material consisted of PBMCs from the stem cell graft donor, taken from the stem cell graft. The source is a human donor who donated a stem cell graft to a child with acute myeloid leukemia. CDR3s include the opening cysteine and the closing phenylalanine or tryptophan. Each record gives: V gene, clone size, D gene, CDR3 length, J gene, CDR3 DNA, CDR3 protein. A D gene is named only where the DNA matches it firmly. Clone size is stated in some rows and not others, as once, few, many or a class when expanded.

V gene: TRBV12-3/TRBV12-4; clone size: -; D gene: TRBD2; CDR3 length: 14; J gene: TRBJ2-3; CDR3 DNA: TGTGCCAGCAGGACGGGCGGGAGCGCAGATACGCAGTATTTT; CDR3 protein: CASRTGGSADTQYF
V gene: TRBV13; clone size: -; D gene: TRBD2; CDR3 length: 16; J gene: TRBJ2-5; CDR3 DNA: TGTGCCAGCAGCTTAGAAGGTAGCGGGGCCTCTAGGACCCAGTACTTC; CDR3 protein: CASSLEGSGASRTQYF
V gene: TRBV12-3/TRBV12-4; clone size: -; D gene: TRBD1; CDR3 length: 16; J gene: TRBJ1-4; CDR3 DNA: TGTGCCAGCAGTCGGACAGGGGGCATCAGTAATGAAAAACTGTTTTTT; CDR3 protein: CASSRTGGISNEKLFF
V gene: TRBV28; clone size: few; D gene: TRBD2; CDR3 length: 13; J gene: TRBJ2-3; CDR3 DNA: TGTGCCAGCGGTAGCGGGATTAAAGATACGCAGTATTTT; CDR3 protein: CASGSGIKDTQYF
V gene: TRBV7-3; clone size: few; D gene: -; CDR3 length: 13; J gene: TRBJ2-7; CDR3 DNA: TGTGCCAGCCCGGGACTTACCGGCTACGAGCAGTACTTC; CDR3 protein: CASPGLTGYEQYF
V gene: TRBV11-2; clone size: few; D gene: TRBD2; CDR3 length: 16; J gene: TRBJ2-6; CDR3 DNA: TGTGCCAGCACATTAGCGGGAGTGGGTGGGGCCAACGTCCTGACTTTC; CDR3 protein: CASTLAGVGGANVLTF
V gene: TRBV6-5; clone size: few; D gene: -; CDR3 length: 11; J gene: TRBJ1-2; CDR3 DNA: TGTGCCTGTGGGGGGCTTGATGGCTACACCTTC; CDR3 protein: CACGGLDGYTF
V gene: TRBV11-2; clone size: many; D gene: -; CDR3 length: 14; J gene: TRBJ2-1; CDR3 DNA: TGTGCCAGCACTTCTTCTACCGGCTACAATGAGCAGTTCTTC; CDR3 protein: CASTSSTGYNEQFF
V gene: TRBV6-5; clone size: -; D gene: -; CDR3 length: 16; J gene: TRBJ1-3; CDR3 DNA: TGTGCCAGCAGTTACTCTCCGCCTTACTCTGGAAACACCATATATTTT; CDR3 protein: CASSYSPPYSGNTIYF
V gene: TRBV2; clone size: many; D gene: TRBD2; CDR3 length: 15; J gene: TRBJ2-3; CDR3 DNA: TGTGCCGACGCCAGCAGCGGGAGGGGGACAGATACGCAGTATTTT; CDR3 protein: CADASSGRGTDTQYF
V gene: TRBV20-1; clone size: few; D gene: -; CDR3 length: 12; J gene: TRBJ1-2; CDR3 DNA: TGCAGTGCTAGAGAGGTTAACTATGGCTACACCTTC; CDR3 protein: CSAREVNYGYTF
V gene: TRBV6-5; clone size: -; D gene: TRBD1; CDR3 length: 16; J gene: TRBJ1-5; CDR3 DNA: TGTGCCAGCAGTTACACCCAGGGGGGGAGAGGTCAGCCCCAGCATTTT; CDR3 protein: CASSYTQGGRGQPQHF
V gene: TRBV25-1; clone size: many; D gene: -; CDR3 length: 12; J gene: TRBJ1-1; CDR3 DNA: TGTGCCAGCAGTGGATCTTCAACGCGGGGTTTCTTT; CDR3 protein: CASSGSSTRGFF
V gene: TRBV5-1; clone size: many; D gene: TRBD2; CDR3 length: 17; J gene: TRBJ2-1; CDR3 DNA: TGCGCCAGCAGCTTGGGACTAGCGGGAGGGCCGAGGAATGAGCAGTTCTTC; CDR3 protein: CASSLGLAGGPRNEQFF
V gene: TRBV29-1; clone size: many; D gene: TRBD1; CDR3 length: 11; J gene: TRBJ1-1; CDR3 DNA: TGCAGCGTCGAGGAGACAGGGCCCAATTTCTTT; CDR3 protein: CSVEETGPNFF
V gene: TRBV20-1; clone size: few; D gene: TRBD1; CDR3 length: 12; J gene: TRBJ2-7; CDR3 DNA: TGCAGTGCTAGACCAGGGGGTGTCGAGCAGTACTTC; CDR3 protein: CSARPGGVEQYF